This T cell receptor beta chain came from a study of shared clonotypes between healthy human individuals. Study-level findings and limits: Unshared clonotypes carried lower generation probabilities than those common to all four donors.

The data were produced by immunoSEQ multiplex PCR, yet TCRdb's version contains in-frame clones alone and is incomplete. This table holds around 1,100,000 clones, 60% to 85% found once. CDR3 length: 13 residues. From germline, CDR1 is LNHDA and CDR2 SQIVND (reference sequence). Trimming shortened V by 6 bases and J by 1 base, and 8 bases separated the two germline ends. Worth noting for this clone: Its antigen is still unknown.

This rearrangement joins TRBV19 to TRBJ2-3; D remains unclear. Sequenced input: memory CD4+ T cells from PBMCs. Sample subset: CD45RA-negative fraction. The sequence was obtained from a man aged 18 to 30 in good health. Some clones in this sample may be carry-over from other donors' samples. The CDR3 loop reads CASSTVGTDTQYF. CDR3 coding DNA: TGTGCCAGTAGCACCGTTGGCACAGATACGCAGTATTTT.